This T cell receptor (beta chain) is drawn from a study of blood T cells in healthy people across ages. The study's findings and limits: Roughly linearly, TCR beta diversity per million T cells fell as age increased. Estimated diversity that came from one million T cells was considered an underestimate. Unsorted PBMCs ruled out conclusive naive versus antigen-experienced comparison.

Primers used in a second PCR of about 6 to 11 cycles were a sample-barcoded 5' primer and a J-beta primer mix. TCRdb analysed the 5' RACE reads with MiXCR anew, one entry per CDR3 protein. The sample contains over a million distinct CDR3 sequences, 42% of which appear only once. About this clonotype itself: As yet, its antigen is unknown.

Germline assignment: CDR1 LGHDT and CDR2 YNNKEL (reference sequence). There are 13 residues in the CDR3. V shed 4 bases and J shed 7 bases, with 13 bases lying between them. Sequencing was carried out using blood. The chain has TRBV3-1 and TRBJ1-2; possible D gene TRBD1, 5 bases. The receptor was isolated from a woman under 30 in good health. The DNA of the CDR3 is TGTGCCAGCAGCCCAGCCAGGGCACGTGGCTACACCTTC. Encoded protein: CASSPARARGYTF.